The 24 T cell receptor beta chains presented below share a single source sample, sequenced in a study of radiotherapy plus CTLA-4 blockade in lung cancer. Here immunoSEQ multiplex PCR was the method, and the copy in TCRdb shows in-frame clones only, minus some. This table holds roughly 93,000 clones, 75% to 90% found once. The input for sequencing was peripheral blood, taken from a patient treated with radiotherapy plus ipilimumab. Receptors originate from a human donor with non-small cell lung cancer who had a partial response to radiotherapy plus ipilimumab.

The chain combines TRBV27 with TRBJ2-3; TRBD2 matches at 13 bases. Trimming took 5 bases from V and 8 from J; bases not matched to a gene: 4. The germline V gene has CDR1 MNHEY and CDR2 SMNVEV (reference sequence). The CDR3 sequence is 14 residues long. CDR3: CASSGLAGVITQYF. The CDR3 region has the DNA TGTGCCAGCAGTGGACTAGCGGGGGTCATTACGCAGTATTTT.

The chain is built from TRBV15 and TRBJ1-2, with TRBD1 identical over 11 bases. The V and J ends lost 2 bases and 8 bases, in that order; junction bases with no gene match: 19. Looked up from germline, CDR1 is LNHNV and CDR2 is YYDKDF (reference sequence). The CDR3 has 19 residues. DNA of the CDR3: TGTGCCACCAGCAGACTACAGTCCGGGACAGGGGGGGGAAACGGCGGCTACACCTTC. This gives the protein CATSRLQSGTGGGNGGYTF.

The chain joins TRBV6-4 to TRBJ2-1; 7 nucleotides match TRBD2. The germline V gene has CDR1 MRHNA and CDR2 SNTAGT. The trim removed 4 bases at V and 10 bases at J, leaving 4 bases unmatched. The CDR3 covers 12 residues. The CDR3 reads CASSAGLGEQFF. CDR3 DNA sequence: TGTGCCAGCAGTGCAGGACTAGGGGAGCAGTTCTTC.

The chain recombines TRBV5-1 with TRBJ2-2; 9 bases align to TRBD2. The V and J ends lost 4 bases and 9 bases, in that order; junction bases with no gene match: 10. In germline, CDR1 is SGHRS, CDR2 YFSETQ. The CDR3 runs 15 residues. The CDR3 DNA reads as TGCGCCAGCAGCGCTGGACTAGCGAATGACCGGGAGCTGTTTTTT. It translates to CASSAGLANDRELFF.

The CDR3: CASSLVASGSTDTQYF. The CDR3 nucleotides read TGTGCCAGCAGCTTAGTTGCTAGCGGAAGCACAGATACGCAGTATTTT. The rearrangement uses TRBV7-8 and TRBJ2-3, with 7 bases aligning to TRBD2. V was pared by 1 base and J by 0 bases, with 4 bases of the junction left unmatched. The CDR3 consists of 16 residues. Germline V gene data show CDR1 as SGHVS and CDR2 as FQNEAQ.

The chain is built from TRBV5-1 and TRBJ2-7; D perhaps matches TRBD2 (5 bases). The ends were cut back, 0 bases at V and 5 bases at J, with 12 bases in the middle. CDR3 length equals 14 residues. Germline V CDR1 and CDR2: SGHRS, YFSETQ. CDR3 in amino acids: CASSLVRGLHEQYF. CDR3 DNA sequence: TGCGCCAGCAGCTTGGTCCGGGGTCTCCACGAGCAGTACTTC.

The rearrangement links TRBV25-1 to TRBJ1-3; D is possibly TRBD1 (5 bases). The CDR3 totals 17 residues. The germline V gene encodes CDR1 MGHDK and CDR2 SYGVNS. V lost 3 bases and J 0 bases, leaving 15 bases between the germline ends. DNA of the CDR3: TGTGCCAGCAGTGATGGGCGGGGGTTTGCCTCTGGAAACACCATATATTTT. Encoded protein: CASSDGRGFASGNTIYF.

The chain couples TRBV7-8 to TRBJ2-7, with 9 bases that match TRBD1. The V gene end was trimmed by 5 bases and the J gene end by 4 bases; junction bases not matched to a gene: 9. Germline assignment: CDR1 SGHVS and CDR2 FQNEAQ. The CDR3 length is 15 residues. The CDR3 sequence is CASSLGQGRGYEQYF. The CDR3 DNA sequence: TGTGCCAGCAGCCTGGGACAGGGAAGGGGGTACGAGCAGTACTTC. Filled out from reference TRBV7-8 and TRBJ2-7, the complete variable domain reads GAGVSQSPRYKVAKRGQDVALRCDPISGHVSLFWYQQALGQGPEFLTYFQNEAQLDKSGLPSDRFFAERPEGSVSTLKIQRTQQEDSAVYLCASSLGQGRGYEQYFGPGTRLTVT.

This clone turned up a few times. J is TRBJ2-7 and V is TRBV7-2; possible D gene TRBD2, 5 bases. This CDR3 comprises 16 residues. The germline V gene has CDR1 SGHTA and CDR2 FQGNSA. Deletions cut 3 bases from V and 2 bases from J, with 17 bases between. In DNA form, the CDR3 reads TGTGCCAGCAGCTTCCCTCGGGCGGGTCGTGCCTACGAGCAGTACTTC. Translation gives CASSFPRAGRAYEQYF.

The rearrangement links TRBV11-2 to TRBJ2-1; D not resolved. CDR3 length equals 13 residues. CDR1 SGHAT and CDR2 FQNNGV come from the germline V gene. V lost 8 bases to trimming and J lost 4 bases, with 12 bases between them. CDR3 nucleotides: TGTGCCAGCGGCCCGCAGGCTTACAATGAGCAGTTCTTC. It codes for CASGPQAYNEQFF. Full variable domain (remainder filled in from reference TRBV11-2 and TRBJ2-1): EAGVAQSPRYKIIEKRQSVAFWCNPISGHATLYWYQQILGQGPKLLIQFQNNGVVDDSQLPKDRFSAERLKGVDSTLKIQPAKLEDSAVYLCASGPQAYNEQFFGPGTRLTVL.

This chain connects TRBV5-1 to TRBJ2-6; 9 bases match TRBD1. The V segment lost 3 bases and the J segment 4 bases; nucleotides outside the gene matches: 8. This CDR3 is 17 amino acids long. Germline V gives CDR1 SGHRS, CDR2 YFSETQ. Written as DNA, the CDR3 is TGCGCCAGCAGCTACACAGGGGGCGCGTCAGGGGCCAACGTCCTGACTTTC. As protein: CASSYTGGASGANVLTF.

This chain joins TRBV4-1 and TRBJ1-1; TRBD1 might be the D (6 bases). Trimming left V 1 base short and J 8 bases short, with 11 bases between. The length of the CDR3 is 13 residues. Germline CDR1 reads MGHRA; CDR2 reads YSYEKL. The CDR3, as DNA: TGCGCCAGCAGCCAAGCCCGCACAGGGGAAGCTTTCTTT. Amino acid sequence: CASSQARTGEAFF.

This clone was recorded only once. The chain has TRBV28 and TRBJ1-5, with 10 bases fitting TRBD1. The ends lost 6 bases at V and 2 bases at J; junction bases unmatched: 4. CDR1 is MDHEN and CDR2 is SYDVKM in the germline V gene. This CDR3 spans 15 amino acids. The CDR3 protein is CASRRGTGGNQPQHF. In DNA, the CDR3 is TGTGCCAGCAGGAGAGGGACAGGGGGCAATCAGCCCCAGCATTTT.

The chain has TRBV28 and TRBJ2-6, with D perhaps TRBD1 (5 bases). V lost 2 bases, J lost 12 bases, and 11 bases lay in between. The CDR3 totals 13 residues. Germline V lookup: CDR1 MDHEN, CDR2 SYDVKM. CDR3 residues: CASSLTGDSVLTF. CDR3 in DNA: TGTGCCAGCAGTTTAACAGGAGACAGCGTCCTGACTTTC.

The genes are TRBV6-5 and TRBJ1-5; D not resolved. With 2 bases removed from V and 5 bases from J, the gap between germline ends came to 4 bases. This CDR3 has 12 amino acids. Per the germline V gene, CDR1 is MNHEY and CDR2 is SVGAGI. CDR3 loop: CASSYDYQPQHF. DNA of the CDR3: TGTGCCAGCAGTTACGACTATCAGCCCCAGCATTTT.

The chain combines TRBV7-2 with TRBJ2-7; D is perhaps TRBD2 (6 bases). Looked up from germline, CDR1 is SGHTA and CDR2 is FQGNSA. Trimming took 7 bases from V and 2 from J, leaving 15 bases between them. The CDR3 runs 14 residues. CDR3: CASTFSSGTYEQYF. The CDR3 region has the DNA TGTGCCAGCACCTTCAGTAGCGGAACCTACGAGCAGTACTTC.

V gene TRBV12-5 combines with J gene TRBJ1-2; 8 nucleotides match TRBD1. Trimming at V came to 3 bases and at J to 4 bases, leaving 7 bases not matched to a gene. CDR3 length: 15 amino acids. Germline V gene sequence: CDR1 LGHNT, CDR2 FRNRAP. As DNA, the CDR3 is TGTGCTAGTGGTTTTTCTGACAGGGGCGGCTATGGCTACACCTTC. Its protein product is CASGFSDRGGYGYTF.

A few counts support this clone. The genes are TRBV29-1 and TRBJ2-7; perhaps TRBD1 as D (5 bases). V dropped 7 bases and J dropped 1 base, with 11 bases sitting between them. Germline CDR1 is SQVTM and CDR2 is ANQGSEA. The CDR3 spans 12 residues. The CDR3 sequence is CSAEGASYEQYF. CDR3 nucleotide sequence: TGCAGCGCCGAAGGGGCATCCTACGAGCAGTACTTC.

The table lists this clone with a count of one. The rearrangement uses TRBV30 and TRBJ2-3; 8 bases are shared with TRBD2. Germline V gene data show CDR1 as GTSNPN and CDR2 as SVGIG (reference sequence). The CDR3 runs 16 residues. Trimming removed 2 bases from V and 0 bases from J; junction bases left unmatched: 7. The CDR3 here is CAWSRSSGGSTDTQYF. In DNA, the CDR3 is TGTGCCTGGAGTCGCAGCAGCGGGGGAAGCACAGATACGCAGTATTTT.

This chain joins TRBV9 and TRBJ2-1; 10 positions agree with TRBD2. Germline V gene sequence: CDR1 SGDLS, CDR2 YYNGEE. CDR3 length equals 15 residues. Trimming cost V 3 bases and J 7 bases; bases outside gene matches: 7. For the CDR3, the DNA is TGTGCCAGCAGCGCGGGACTAGCGTTGATGAATGAGCAGTTCTTC. Translating gives CASSAGLALMNEQFF.

The genes are TRBV5-5 and TRBJ1-5; TRBD1 aligns across 7 bases. V shed 0 bases, J shed 6 bases, and the junction held 6 bases outside the gene matches. This CDR3 contains 15 residues. In germline, CDR1 is SGHKS, CDR2 YYEKEE (reference sequence). The CDR3 protein is CASSLVTGNGQPQHF. DNA for the CDR3: TGTGCCAGCAGCTTGGTGACAGGGAACGGTCAGCCCCAGCATTTT.

The chain has TRBV11-3 and TRBJ2-3; 10 nucleotides agree with TRBD2. Germline loops: CDR1 SGHNT, CDR2 YENEEA. Trimming took 0 bases from V and 7 from J; bases not matched to a gene: 10. The CDR3 covers 17 residues. DNA for the CDR3: TGTGCCAGCAGCTTAGATATCTCTAGCGGGAGTTCAAATACGCAGTATTTT. It translates to CASSLDISSGSSNTQYF.

The rearrangement links TRBV10-2 to TRBJ2-6, with a possible D match to TRBD1 (5 bases). The CDR3 has 17 residues. CDR1 and CDR2 from the germline V gene are WSHSY and SAAADI. The V gene lost 5 bases and the J gene lost 0 bases, with 14 bases spanning the gap. CDR3 protein: CASSRGHPRSGANVLTF. The CDR3 DNA reads TGCGCCAGCAGTCGTGGACACCCTCGCTCTGGGGCCAACGTCCTGACTTTC.

The chain joins TRBV28 to TRBJ2-1, with D maybe TRBD1 (6 bases). Per germline, CDR1 MDHEN and CDR2 SYDVKM. The ends were cut back, 2 bases at V and 7 bases at J, with 12 bases in the middle. The CDR3 runs to 14 residues. CDR3 amino acids: CASSLGQHVNEQFF. In nucleotides, the CDR3 is TGTGCCAGCAGTTTAGGACAGCACGTAAATGAGCAGTTCTTC.